This T cell receptor beta chain was found in a study of blood T cell repertoires in COVID-19. Looking at the study overall: Sample material is recorded as cDNA or gDNA derived from T cells, B-cell-depleted T cells, or PBMCs.

This clone has a handful of counts. How the authors handled the data: Nucleated cell number was recorded as an estimate derived from reference gene primer amplification. Using immunoSEQ multiplex PCR, the repertoire was profiled, and TCRdb retains in-frame clones only, with some absent. The V and J calls and clone size are taken from that table; D and trimming were inferred from the DNA. The sample carries over 150,000 clones, around 85% recorded once. J was trimmed by 3 bases and V by 0 bases; bases with no gene match: 5. This CDR3 has 17 amino acids. Germline V gene lookup returns CDR1 LGHNT and CDR2 FRNRAP.

The chain couples TRBV12-5 to TRBJ2-2, with 9 bases matching TRBD1. Sequencing was carried out using peripheral blood. This receptor was taken from a woman between 45 and 65 years old with acute or convalescent COVID-19. The CDR3, as DNA: TGTGCTAGTGGTTTGGTAAGGGACAGGGCGGACACCGGGGAGCTGTTTTTT. Translating gives CASGLVRDRADTGELFF.